This T cell receptor beta chain emerged from a study of response to subunit inactivated influenza vaccine. In this sample, this clonotype turned up a few times. CDR3 size: 17 residues. Germline V lookup: CDR1 SGHAT, CDR2 FQNNGV. V shed 6 bases, J shed 6 bases, and the junction held 15 bases outside the gene matches. TCRdb reanalysed the RT-PCR reads using MiXCR and keeps one entry per CDR3 protein. The repertoire has about 540,000 distinct CDR3 sequences, 20% to 25% of them found once; the top ten carry around 2.8%. This sample also appeared in a second study, on T cells expressing NK-cell markers. From that paper: cDNA encoding TCR beta was synthesized via 5'RACE template switching incorporating UMIs. What restricted sorting to alpha-beta TCR T cells in several experiments was an anti-gamma-delta TCR antibody. Over 5 donors carried dominant NKG2C+ clonotypes that made up about 1.0-7.0% of their CD8+ T cells. Where a handful of donors were concerned, these clonotypes also led the CD3+CD56-NKG2C+ fraction.

The sequenced sample was CD4+ T cells sorted from PBMCs, obtained 12 days after vaccination. The J gene is TRBJ2-1, the V gene TRBV11-2; 9 bases map to TRBD2. This TCR came from a man aged 45-65 years who received an inactivated influenza vaccine. The CDR3 is CASSLYSLAGEGNEQFF. CDR3 DNA: TGTGCCAGCAGTCTCTATTCGTTAGCGGGAGAAGGCAATGAGCAGTTCTTC.